The rows below give T cell receptor beta chains drawn from one sample of a study of shared clonotypes between healthy human individuals. Sequencing used immunoSEQ multiplex PCR; TCRdb keeps in-frame clones, though not all of them. The table has approximately 840,000 clones, 90% to 97% seen once. The specimen sequenced was naive CD8+ T cells sorted from blood. Source of these receptors: a man under 40 in good health. Both conserved end residues are part of each CDR3. The D gene is left open where the match is weak.

V,D,CDR3
TRBV4-1,-,CASSPDDYEQYF
TRBV27,-,CASSRGDTQYF
TRBV15,TRBD1,CATSRYTGVNTEAFF
TRBV4-1,-,CASSQVAGQTDTQYF
TRBV6-5,-,CASSYSGTNTEAFF
TRBV7-9,TRBD1,CASSLGQGSSSRNQPQHF
TRBV7-9,TRBD1,CASSYPQGAPRIYEQYF
TRBV6-5,-,CATKAGVWQPQHF
TRBV2,-,CASRSRGLQETQYF
TRBV9,-,CASSVDEGWPQHF
TRBV10-2,-,CASSVNVDSNQPQHF